This TCR beta chain appears in the sequencing data of a study of technical replicates of blood from a few donors. Sequencing used immunoSEQ multiplex PCR; TCRdb keeps in-frame clones, though not all of them. The data show 45,000 to 60,000 clones, roughly 95% seen once. This TCR derives from a human donor in good health. Some clones in this sample may be carry-over from other donors' samples. Sequences were obtained from PBMCs.

The CDR3 here is CASSFGGAATEAFF. CDR3 bases: TGTGCCAGCAGCTTTGGGGGGGCAGCCACTGAAGCTTTCTTT. V is TRBV7-9 and J is TRBJ1-1, with D perhaps TRBD1 (6 bases). The V end was cut by 3 bases, the J end by 4 bases, with 12 bases between. The germline V gene has CDR1 SEHNR and CDR2 FQNEAQ (reference sequence). The length of the CDR3 is 14 residues.